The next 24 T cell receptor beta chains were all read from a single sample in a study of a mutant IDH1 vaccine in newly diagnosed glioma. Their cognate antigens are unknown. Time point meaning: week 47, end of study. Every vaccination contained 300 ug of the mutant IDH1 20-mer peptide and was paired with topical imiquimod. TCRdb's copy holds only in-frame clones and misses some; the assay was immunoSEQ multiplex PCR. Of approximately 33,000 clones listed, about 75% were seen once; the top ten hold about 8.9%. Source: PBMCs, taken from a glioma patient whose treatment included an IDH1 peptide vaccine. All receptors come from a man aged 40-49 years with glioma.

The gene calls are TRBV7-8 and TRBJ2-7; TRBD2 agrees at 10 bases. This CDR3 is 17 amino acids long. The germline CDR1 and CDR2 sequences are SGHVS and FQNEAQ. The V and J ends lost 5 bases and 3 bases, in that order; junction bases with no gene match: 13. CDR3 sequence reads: CASSRAIAGGAGYEQYV. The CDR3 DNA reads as TGTGCCAGCAGCCGAGCAATAGCGGGAGGAGCCGGCTACGAGCAGTACGTC.

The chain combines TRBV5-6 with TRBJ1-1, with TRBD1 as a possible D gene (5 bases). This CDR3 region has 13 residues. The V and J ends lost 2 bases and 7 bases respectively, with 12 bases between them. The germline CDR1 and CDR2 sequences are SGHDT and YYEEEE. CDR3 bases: TGTGCCAGCAGCTTCGTGGGGGGGAATGAAGCTTTCTTT. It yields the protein CASSFVGGNEAFF.

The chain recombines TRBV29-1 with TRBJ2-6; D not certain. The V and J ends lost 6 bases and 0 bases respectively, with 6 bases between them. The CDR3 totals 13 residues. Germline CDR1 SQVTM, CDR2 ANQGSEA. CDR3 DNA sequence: TGCAGCGTCCAACGCTCTGGGGCCAACGTCCTGACTTTC. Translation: CSVQRSGANVLTF.

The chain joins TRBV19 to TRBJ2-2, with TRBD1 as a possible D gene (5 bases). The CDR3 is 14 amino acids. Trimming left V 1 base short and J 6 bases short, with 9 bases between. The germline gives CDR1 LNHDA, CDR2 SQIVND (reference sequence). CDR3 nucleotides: TGTGCCAGTAGTATAGGGACAAAGGCCGGGGAGCTGTTTTTT. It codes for CASSIGTKAGELFF.

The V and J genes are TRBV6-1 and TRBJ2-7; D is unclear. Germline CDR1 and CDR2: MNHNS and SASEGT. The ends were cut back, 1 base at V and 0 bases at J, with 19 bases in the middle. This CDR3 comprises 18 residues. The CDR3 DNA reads TGTGCCAGCAGTGAAGGAAACGCCCGGGCCATGGACTCCTACGAGCAGTACGTC. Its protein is CASSEGNARAMDSYEQYV.

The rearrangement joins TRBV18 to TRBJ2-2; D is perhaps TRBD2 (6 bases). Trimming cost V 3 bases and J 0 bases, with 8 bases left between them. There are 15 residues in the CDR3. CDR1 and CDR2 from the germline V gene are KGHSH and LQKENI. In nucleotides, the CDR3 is TGTGCCAGCTCACCTGCGGGAACGAACACCGGGGAGCTGTTTTTT. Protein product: CASSPAGTNTGELFF.

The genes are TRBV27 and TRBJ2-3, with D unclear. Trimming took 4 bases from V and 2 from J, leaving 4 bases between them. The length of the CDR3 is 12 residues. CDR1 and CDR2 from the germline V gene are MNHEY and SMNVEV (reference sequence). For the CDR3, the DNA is TGTGCCAGCAGTTCAATCACAGATACGCAGTATTTT. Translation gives CASSSITDTQYF.

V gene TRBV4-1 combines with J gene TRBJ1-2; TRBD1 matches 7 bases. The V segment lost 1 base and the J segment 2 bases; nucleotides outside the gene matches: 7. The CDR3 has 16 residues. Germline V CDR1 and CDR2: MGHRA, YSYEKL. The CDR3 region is CASSQGGDRANYGYTF. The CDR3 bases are TGCGCCAGCAGCCAAGGGGGAGACAGGGCGAACTATGGCTACACCTTC.

The CDR3 region is CASSLPGTLTGELFF. Written as DNA, the CDR3 is TGTGCCAGTAGTCTCCCGGGGACACTCACCGGGGAGCTGTTTTTT. This chain links TRBV19 with TRBJ2-2; D may be TRBD1 (6 bases). CDR3 length: 15 amino acids. Trimming left V 5 bases short and J 4 bases short, with 14 bases between. The V gene's germline CDR1 is LNHDA and CDR2 SQIVND (reference sequence).

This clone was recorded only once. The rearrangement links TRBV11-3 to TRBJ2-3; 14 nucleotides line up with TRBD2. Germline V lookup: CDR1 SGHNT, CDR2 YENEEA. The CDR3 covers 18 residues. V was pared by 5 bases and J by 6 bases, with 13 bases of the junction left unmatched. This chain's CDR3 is CASSPDPGLAGGSDTQYF. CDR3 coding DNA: TGTGCCAGCAGCCCCGACCCAGGACTAGCGGGAGGCAGCGATACGCAGTATTTT.

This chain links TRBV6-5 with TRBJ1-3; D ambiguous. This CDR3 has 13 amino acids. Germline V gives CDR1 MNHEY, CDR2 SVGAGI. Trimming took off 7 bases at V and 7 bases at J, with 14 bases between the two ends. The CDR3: CASKEGIGNTIYF. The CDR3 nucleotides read TGTGCCAGCAAGGAGGGAATAGGCAACACCATATATTTT.

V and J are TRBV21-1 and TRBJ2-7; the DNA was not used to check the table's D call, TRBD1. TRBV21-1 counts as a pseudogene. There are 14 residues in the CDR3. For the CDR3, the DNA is TGTGCCAGCAGCAAAGATCCAGGAACGTACGAGCAGTACGTC. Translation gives CASSKDPGTYEQYV.

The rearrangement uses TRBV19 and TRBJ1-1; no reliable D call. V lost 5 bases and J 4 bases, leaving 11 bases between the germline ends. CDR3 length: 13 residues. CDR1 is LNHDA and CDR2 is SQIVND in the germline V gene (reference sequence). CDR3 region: CASSEGGGTEAFF. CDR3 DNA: TGTGCCAGTAGTGAAGGAGGAGGCACTGAAGCTTTCTTT. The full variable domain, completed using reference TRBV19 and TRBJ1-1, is DGGITQSPKYLFRKEGQNVTLSCEQNLNHDAMYWYRQDPGQGLRLIYYSQIVNDFQKGDIAEGYSVSREKKESFPLTVTSAQKNPTAFYLCASSEGGGTEAFFGQGTRLTVV.

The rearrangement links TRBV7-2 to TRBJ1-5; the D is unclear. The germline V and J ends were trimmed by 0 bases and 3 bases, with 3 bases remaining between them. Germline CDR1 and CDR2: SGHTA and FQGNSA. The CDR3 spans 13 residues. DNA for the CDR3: TGTGCCAGCAGCTTAGCGAACAATCAGCCCCAGCATTTT. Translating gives CASSLANNQPQHF.

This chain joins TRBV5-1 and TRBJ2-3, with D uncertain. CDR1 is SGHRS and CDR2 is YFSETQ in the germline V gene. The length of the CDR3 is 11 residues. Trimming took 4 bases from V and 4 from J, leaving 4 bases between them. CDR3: CASSGADTQYF. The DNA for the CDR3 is TGCGCCAGCAGCGGGGCAGATACGCAGTATTTT.

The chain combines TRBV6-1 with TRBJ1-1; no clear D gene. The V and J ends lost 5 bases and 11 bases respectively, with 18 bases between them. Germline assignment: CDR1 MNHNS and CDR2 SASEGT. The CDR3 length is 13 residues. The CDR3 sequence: CASSPTPRGLAFF. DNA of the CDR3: TGTGCCAGCAGTCCCACCCCACGTGGTTTGGCTTTCTTT.

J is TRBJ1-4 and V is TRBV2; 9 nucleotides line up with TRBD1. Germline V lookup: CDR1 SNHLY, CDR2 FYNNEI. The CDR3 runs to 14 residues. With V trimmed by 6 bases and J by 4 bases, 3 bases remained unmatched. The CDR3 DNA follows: TGTGCCAGCAGAAAGGGACAGGGTAATGAAAAACTGTTTTTT. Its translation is CASRKGQGNEKLFF.

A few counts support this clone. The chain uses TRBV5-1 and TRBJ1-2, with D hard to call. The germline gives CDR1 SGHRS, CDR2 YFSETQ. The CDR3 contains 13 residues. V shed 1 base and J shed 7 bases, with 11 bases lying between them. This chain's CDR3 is CASSLNRGPGYTF. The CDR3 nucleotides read TGCGCCAGCAGCTTGAATCGAGGTCCTGGCTACACCTTC.

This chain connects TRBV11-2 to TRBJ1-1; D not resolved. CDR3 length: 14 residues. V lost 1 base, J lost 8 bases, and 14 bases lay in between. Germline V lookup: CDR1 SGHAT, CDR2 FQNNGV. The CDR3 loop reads CASSLGGRETEAFF. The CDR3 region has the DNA TGTGCCAGCAGCTTAGGAGGGCGCGAGACCGAAGCTTTCTTT.

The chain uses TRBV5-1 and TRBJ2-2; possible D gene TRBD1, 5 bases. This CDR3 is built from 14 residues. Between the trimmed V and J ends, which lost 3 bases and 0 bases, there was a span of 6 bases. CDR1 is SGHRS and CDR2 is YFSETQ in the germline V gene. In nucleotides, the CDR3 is TGCGCCAGCAGCTCGACAGCGAACACCGGGGAGCTGTTTTTT. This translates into CASSSTANTGELFF.

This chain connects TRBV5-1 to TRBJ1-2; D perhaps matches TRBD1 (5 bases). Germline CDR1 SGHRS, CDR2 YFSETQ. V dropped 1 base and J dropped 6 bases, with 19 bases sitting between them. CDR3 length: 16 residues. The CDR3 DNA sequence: TGCGCCAGCAGCTTGTTCGCTCAGGGTGAGGGCGATGGCTACACCTTC. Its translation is CASSLFAQGEGDGYTF.

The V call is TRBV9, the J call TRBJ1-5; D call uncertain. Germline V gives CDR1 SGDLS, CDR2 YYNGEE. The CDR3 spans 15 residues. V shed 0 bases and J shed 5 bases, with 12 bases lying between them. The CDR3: CASSVGGFGDQPQHF. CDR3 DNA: TGTGCCAGCAGCGTAGGTGGTTTTGGGGATCAGCCCCAGCATTTT.

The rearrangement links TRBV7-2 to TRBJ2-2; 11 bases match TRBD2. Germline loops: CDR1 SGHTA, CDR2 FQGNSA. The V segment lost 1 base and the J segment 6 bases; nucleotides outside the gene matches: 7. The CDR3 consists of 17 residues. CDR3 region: CASSLVVLAGGAGELFF. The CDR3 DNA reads TGTGCCAGCAGCTTAGTAGTTCTAGCGGGAGGCGCCGGGGAGCTGTTTTTT.

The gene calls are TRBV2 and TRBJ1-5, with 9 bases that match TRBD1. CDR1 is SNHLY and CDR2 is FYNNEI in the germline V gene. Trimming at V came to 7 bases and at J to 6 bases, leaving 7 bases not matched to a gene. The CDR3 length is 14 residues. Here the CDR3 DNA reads TGTGCCAGCAATCAACAGGGGGCGGGTCAGCCCCAGCATTTT. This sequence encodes CASNQQGAGQPQHF. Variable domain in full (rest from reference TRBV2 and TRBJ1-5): EPEVTQTPSHQVTQMGQEVILRCVPISNHLYFYWYRQILGQKVEFLVSFYNNEISEKSEIFDDQFSVERPDGSNFTLKIRSTKLEDSAMYFCASNQQGAGQPQHFGDGTRLSIL.